This T cell receptor (beta chain) was retrieved from a study of early T cells in non-severe SARS-CoV-2 infection. Overall study: The sequenced material was bulk RNA from unsorted whole blood, and its chains were unpaired. Study outcomes and limitations: Matching with VDJdb favored anti-spike CD8 responses (missing private and CD4 specificities).

This clonotype was recorded at least ten times. The target antigen is unknown. Individually, cDNA molecules had unique molecular identifiers attached to them. TCRdb redid the calling of the 5' RACE reads with MiXCR, one entry per CDR3 protein. The sample lists 25,000 to 30,000 distinct CDR3 sequences; approximately 5% were seen once. Input material: whole blood. The receptor was isolated from an adult who was a healthcare worker with PCR-confirmed SARS-CoV-2 infection or an uninfected control (not recorded which).

This CDR3 reads CSANPTSGVSYEQYF. Written as DNA, the CDR3 is TGCAGTGCCAATCCTACCAGCGGAGTCTCCTACGAGCAGTACTTC. The rearrangement uses TRBV20-1 and TRBJ2-7; a weak D match, TRBD2 (5 bases). V was shortened by 6 bases and J by 0 bases, with 18 bases between the two germline ends. The CDR3 length is 15 residues. Germline values: CDR1 DFQATT, CDR2 SNEGSKA (reference sequence).